In its sample, the clone carrying this T cell receptor (beta chain) was seen a few times. The source of the sample is a study of T cells in Graves' hyperthyroidism and ophthalmopathy. The germline V gene has CDR1 DFQATT and CDR2 SNEGSKA (reference sequence). This CDR3 has 18 amino acids. Trimming took 3 bases from V and 0 from J, leaving 24 bases between them. The CDR3 regions of TCR beta were amplified from RNA transcripts. HTBI primers were the set used in a first-round RT-PCR of the TCR CDR3. Via MiXCR, TCRdb re-called the multiplex PCR reads, giving one row per CDR3 protein. The table has about 420,000 distinct CDR3 sequences, 15% to 18% seen once.

Material: blood. The rearrangement joins TRBV20-1 to TRBJ2-7; no reliable D call. This receptor was taken from a woman aged 18-30 years with Graves' hyperthyroidism. The CDR3 here is CSASDRPVTDWNSYEQYF. The CDR3 coding sequence is TGCAGTGCTAGTGATCGCCCAGTTACAGACTGGAACTCCTACGAGCAGTACTTC.